This entry is about one T cell receptor (beta chain). Its antigen is not known. Sequencing was performed with immunoSEQ multiplex PCR; in TCRdb, only in-frame clones are kept and a portion is missing. This sample has 15,000 or so clones, with 62% found just once. Treatment given: treatment-naive control, cytoreductive nephrectomy. Controls included several female and approximately twelve male donors, resected 2011 to 2014. Per the germline V gene, CDR1 is MNHEY and CDR2 is SMNVEV (reference sequence). This CDR3 has 11 residues. Trimming stripped 3 bases from V and 8 bases from J, with 5 bases between. This sample was taken from a study of radiation and T cells in renal cell carcinoma. Study-wide points: Intratumoral heterogeneity was not captured in these approximately 1 g regions.

This TCR derives from a man aged 55 to 70 with renal cell carcinoma. The material was tumor tissue, obtained from a patient whose treatment was nephrectomy without radiotherapy. V usage is TRBV27 and J usage is TRBJ2-1; no clear D gene. This CDR3 is CASSFGYEQFF. The DNA of the CDR3 is TGTGCCAGCAGTTTCGGGTATGAGCAGTTCTTC.